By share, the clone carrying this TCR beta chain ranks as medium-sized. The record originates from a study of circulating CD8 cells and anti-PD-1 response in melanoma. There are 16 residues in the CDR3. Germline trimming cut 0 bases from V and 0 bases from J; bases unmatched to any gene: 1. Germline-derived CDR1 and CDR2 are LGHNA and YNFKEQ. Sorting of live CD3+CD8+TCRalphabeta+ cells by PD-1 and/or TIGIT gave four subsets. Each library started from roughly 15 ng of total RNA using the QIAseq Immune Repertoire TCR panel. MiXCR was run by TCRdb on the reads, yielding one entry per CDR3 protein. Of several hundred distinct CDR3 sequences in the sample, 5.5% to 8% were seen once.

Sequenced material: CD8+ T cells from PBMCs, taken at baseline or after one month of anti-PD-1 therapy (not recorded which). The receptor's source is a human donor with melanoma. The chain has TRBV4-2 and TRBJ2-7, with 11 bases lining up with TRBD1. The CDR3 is CASSQDGTGGSYEQYF. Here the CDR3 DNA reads TGTGCCAGCAGCCAAGATGGGACAGGGGGCTCCTACGAGCAGTACTTC.